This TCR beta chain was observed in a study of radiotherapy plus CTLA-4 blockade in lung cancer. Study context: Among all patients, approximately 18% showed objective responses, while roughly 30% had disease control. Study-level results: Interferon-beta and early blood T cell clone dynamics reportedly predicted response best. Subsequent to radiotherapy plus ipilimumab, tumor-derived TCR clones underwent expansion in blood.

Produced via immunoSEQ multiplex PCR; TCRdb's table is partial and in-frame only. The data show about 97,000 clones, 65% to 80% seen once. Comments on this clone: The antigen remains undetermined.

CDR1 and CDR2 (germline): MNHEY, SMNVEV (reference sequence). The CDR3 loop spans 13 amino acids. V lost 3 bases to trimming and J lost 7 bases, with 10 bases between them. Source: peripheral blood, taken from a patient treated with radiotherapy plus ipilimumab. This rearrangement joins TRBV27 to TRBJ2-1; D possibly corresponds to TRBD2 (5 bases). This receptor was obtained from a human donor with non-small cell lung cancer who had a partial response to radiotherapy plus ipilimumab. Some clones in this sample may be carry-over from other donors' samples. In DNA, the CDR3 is TGTGCCAGCAGTTTTTCGGGGTGGAATGAGCAGTTCTTC. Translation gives CASSFSGWNEQFF.